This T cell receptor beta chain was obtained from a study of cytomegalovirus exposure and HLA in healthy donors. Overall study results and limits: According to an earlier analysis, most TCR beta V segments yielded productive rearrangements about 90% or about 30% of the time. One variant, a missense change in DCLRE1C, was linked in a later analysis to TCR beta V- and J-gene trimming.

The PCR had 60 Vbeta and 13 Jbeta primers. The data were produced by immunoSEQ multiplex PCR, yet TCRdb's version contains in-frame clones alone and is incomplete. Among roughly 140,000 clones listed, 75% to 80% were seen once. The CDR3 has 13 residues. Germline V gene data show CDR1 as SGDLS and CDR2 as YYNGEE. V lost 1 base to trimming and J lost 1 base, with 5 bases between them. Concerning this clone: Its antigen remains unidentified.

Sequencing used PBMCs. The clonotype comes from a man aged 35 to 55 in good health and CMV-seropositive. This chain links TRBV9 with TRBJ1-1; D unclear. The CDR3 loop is CASSVMANTEAFF. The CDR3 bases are TGTGCCAGCAGCGTAATGGCGAACACTGAAGCTTTCTTT.